The clone carrying this T cell receptor (beta chain) has a count of ten or more. Its antigen is still unknown. This specimen comes from a study of early T cells in non-severe SARS-CoV-2 infection. Notes on the study in general: Anti-spike CD8 responses were favored in VDJdb matching, and private and CD4 specificities were missed.

The germline CDR1 and CDR2 sequences are MDHEN and SYDVKM. This CDR3 spans 16 amino acids. With V trimmed by 6 bases and J by 2 bases, 10 bases remained unmatched. Unique molecular identifiers (one per individual cDNA molecule) were attached. TCRdb re-called the 5' RACE reads with MiXCR, one entry per CDR3 protein. The sample contains about 33,000 distinct CDR3 sequences, 3.9% of which appear only once. This chain uses TRBV28 with TRBJ2-3; 8 bases map to TRBD2. Specimen: whole blood. The clonotype comes from an adult who was a healthcare worker with PCR-confirmed SARS-CoV-2 infection or an uninfected control (not recorded which). CDR3 DNA: TGTGCCAGCAGCCTGATCTTAGCGGGACCCACAGATACGCAGTATTTT. Translated, it gives CASSLILAGPTDTQYF.